The following is a T cell receptor (beta chain) sequence with its context. Its antigen is unknown. The sample comes from a study of post-analysis software for immune sequencing data. Findings and limits, study-wide: TRBV5-6, TRBV5-1 and TRBV20-1 belonged to a set of roughly five TRBV segments that were more frequent in patients than controls.

The CDR3 has 13 residues. With 7 bases removed from V and 2 bases from J, the gap between germline ends came to 12 bases. The germline CDR1 and CDR2 sequences are SNHLY and FYNNEI. Unique molecular identifiers had been added to the TCR beta cDNA libraries. TCRdb ran MiXCR on the PCR reads and lists one entry per CDR3 protein. The data contain some 800,000 distinct CDR3 sequences, 35% to 55% of them singletons. The chain carries TRBV2 and TRBJ2-7; maybe TRBD2 (6 bases). The sequence came from a girl aged 5-17 years with multiple sclerosis. Sequencing was carried out using blood. The CDR3 spells CASTWGEPYEQYF. In DNA form, the CDR3 reads TGTGCCAGCACCTGGGGGGAGCCCTACGAGCAGTACTTC.